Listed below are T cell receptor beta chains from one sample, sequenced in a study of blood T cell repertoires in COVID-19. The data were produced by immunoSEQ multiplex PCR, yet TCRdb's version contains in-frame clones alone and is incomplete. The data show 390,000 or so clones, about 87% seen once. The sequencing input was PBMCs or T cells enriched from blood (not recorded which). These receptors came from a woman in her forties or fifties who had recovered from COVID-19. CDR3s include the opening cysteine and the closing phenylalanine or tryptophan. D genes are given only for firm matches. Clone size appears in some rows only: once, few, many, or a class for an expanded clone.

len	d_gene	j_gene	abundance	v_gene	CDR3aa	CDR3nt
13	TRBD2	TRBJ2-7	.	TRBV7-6	CASSPGAGGEQYF	TGTGCCAGCAGCCCTGGTGCGGGGGGCGAGCAGTACTTC
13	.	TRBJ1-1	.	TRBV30	CAWNLNWNTEAFF	TGTGCCTGGAACCTCAACTGGAACACTGAAGCTTTCTTT
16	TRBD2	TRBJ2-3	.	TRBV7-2	CASSLVAAGGTDTQYF	TGTGCCAGCAGCTTAGTGGCAGCGGGGGGCACAGATACGCAGTATTTT
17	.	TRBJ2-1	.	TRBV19	CASSIGAGVPVGGEQFF	TGTGCCAGTAGTATAGGTGCAGGGGTCCCGGTTGGAGGTGAGCAGTTCTTC
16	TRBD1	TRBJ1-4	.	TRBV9	CASSVVLGQSNEKLFF	TGTGCCAGCAGCGTAGTCCTGGGACAGAGTAATGAAAAACTGTTTTTT
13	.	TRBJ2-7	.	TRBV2	CASSPRGPYEQYF	TGTGCCAGCAGTCCCAGGGGACCGTACGAGCAGTACTTC
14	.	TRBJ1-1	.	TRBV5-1	CASSLSRGLTEAFF	TGCGCCAGCAGCTTGTCTAGGGGGTTAACTGAAGCTTTCTTT
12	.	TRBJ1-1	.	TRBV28	CASSLSSREAFF	TGTGCCAGCAGTTTATCGTCGAGGGAAGCTTTCTTT
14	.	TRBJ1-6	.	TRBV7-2	CASTPDSINSPLHF	TGTGCCAGCACCCCCGACAGCATTAATTCACCCCTCCACTTT
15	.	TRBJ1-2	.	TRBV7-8	CASSWAVPPNYGYTF	TGTGCCAGCAGTTGGGCCGTCCCTCCTAACTATGGCTACACCTTC
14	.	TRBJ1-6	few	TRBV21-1	CASSRTAYNSPLHF	TGTGCCAGCAGCCGGACAGCATATAATTCACCCCTCCACTTT
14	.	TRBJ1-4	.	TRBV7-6	CASSSAGGDEKLFF	TGTGCCAGCAGCTCCGCTGGGGGCGATGAAAAACTGTTTTTT
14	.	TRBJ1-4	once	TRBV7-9	CASSFGGREEKLFF	TGTGCCAGCAGCTTCGGTGGGAGGGAAGAAAAACTGTTTTTT
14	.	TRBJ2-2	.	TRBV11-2	CASSLEAGPGELFF	TGTGCCAGCAGCTTAGAAGCGGGTCCCGGGGAGCTGTTTTTT
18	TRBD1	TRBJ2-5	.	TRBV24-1	CATSPGQGTILNQETQYF	TGTGCCACCAGTCCAGGACAGGGAACCATTCTCAACCAAGAGACCCAGTACTTC
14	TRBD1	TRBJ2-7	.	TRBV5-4	CASSSGTGDYEQYF	TGTGCCAGCAGCTCCGGGACAGGAGACTACGAGCAGTACTTC
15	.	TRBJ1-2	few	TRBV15	CATSRDKGQGNGYTF	TGTGCCACCAGCAGAGATAAGGGTCAGGGAAATGGCTACACCTTC
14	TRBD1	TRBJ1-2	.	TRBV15	CATSRTGSRGGYTF	TGTGCCACCAGCAGGACAGGGAGCCGTGGGGGCTACACCTTC
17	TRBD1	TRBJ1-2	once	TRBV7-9	CASSTTDVGQGLYGYTF	TGTGCCAGCAGCACAACGGACGTCGGACAGGGGCTTTATGGCTACACCTTC
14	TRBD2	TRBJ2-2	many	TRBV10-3	CATKRETNTGELFF	TGTGCCACCAAGCGGGAGACTAACACCGGGGAGCTGTTTTTT
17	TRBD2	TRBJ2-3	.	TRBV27	CASSPQTSGGETDTQYF	TGTGCCAGCAGTCCACAGACTAGCGGGGGGGAAACAGATACGCAGTATTTT
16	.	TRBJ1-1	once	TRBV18	CASSLSRQRMNTEAFF	TGTGCCAGCTCACTAAGCCGACAGCGTATGAACACTGAAGCTTTCTTT
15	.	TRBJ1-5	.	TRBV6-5	CASRPRDTREVAQHF	TGTGCCAGCAGACCCCGGGACACCCGGGAAGTAGCCCAGCATTTT
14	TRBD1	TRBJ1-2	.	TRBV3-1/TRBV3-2	CASSSGQGVYGYTF	TGTGCCAGCAGCTCGGGACAGGGGGTCTATGGCTACACCTTC
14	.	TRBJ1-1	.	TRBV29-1	CSVATDHMNTEAFF	TGCAGCGTTGCGACAGATCACATGAACACTGAAGCTTTCTTT
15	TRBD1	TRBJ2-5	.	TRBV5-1	CASSTGQGGQETQYF	TGCGCCAGCAGCACCGGACAGGGTGGGCAAGAGACCCAGTACTTC
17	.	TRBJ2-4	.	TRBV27	CASSLSGTLLAKNIQYF	TGTGCCAGCAGTTTATCTGGTACACTACTAGCCAAAAACATTCAGTACTTC
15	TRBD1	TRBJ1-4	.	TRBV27	CASRDRGPTNEKLFF	TGTGCCAGCAGGGACAGGGGTCCAACTAATGAAAAACTGTTTTTT
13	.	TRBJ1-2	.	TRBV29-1	CSVEWSTGNGYTF	TGCAGCGTTGAATGGAGTACAGGGAATGGCTACACCTTC
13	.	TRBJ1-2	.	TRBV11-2	CASSSDPSYGYTF	TGTGCCAGCAGCTCAGATCCGTCCTATGGCTACACCTTC
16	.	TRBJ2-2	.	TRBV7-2	CASSLALNRRSGELFF	TGTGCCAGCAGCTTAGCGCTGAATAGGAGGAGCGGGGAGCTGTTTTTT
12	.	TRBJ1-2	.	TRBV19	CASRAGSGGYTF	TGTGCCAGTAGAGCAGGCTCGGGAGGCTACACCTTC
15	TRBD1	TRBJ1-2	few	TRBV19	CASSIGAGQGSGYTF	TGTGCCAGTAGTATCGGGGCGGGACAGGGCTCGGGCTACACCTTC
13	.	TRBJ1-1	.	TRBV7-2	CASSLVLDSEAFF	TGTGCCAGCAGCTTAGTATTGGACAGTGAAGCTTTCTTT
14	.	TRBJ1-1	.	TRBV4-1	CASSPAPATGEAFF	TGCGCCAGCAGCCCCGCTCCTGCCACCGGTGAAGCTTTCTTT
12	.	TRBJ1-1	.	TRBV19	CAVGHLNTEAFF	TGTGCAGTGGGACACCTCAACACTGAAGCTTTCTTT
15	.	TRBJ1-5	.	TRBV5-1	CASSLSGREGEPQHF	TGCGCCAGCAGCCTGTCCGGCAGGGAAGGGGAGCCCCAGCATTTT
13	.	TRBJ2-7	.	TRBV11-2	CASSTNPGYEQYF	TGTGCCAGCAGCACCAACCCGGGGTACGAGCAGTACTTC
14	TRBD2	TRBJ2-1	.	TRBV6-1	CASSEAELAGEQFF	TGTGCCAGCAGTGAAGCTGAACTAGCGGGCGAGCAGTTCTTC
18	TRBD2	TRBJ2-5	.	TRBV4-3	CASSQDGTSGVGQETQYF	TGCGCCAGCAGCCAAGACGGGACTAGCGGGGTGGGACAAGAGACCCAGTACTTC
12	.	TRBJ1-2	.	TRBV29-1	CSVTTEVGGYTF	TGCAGCGTTACCACGGAGGTAGGCGGCTACACCTTC
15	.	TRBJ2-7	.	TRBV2	CASSEALWQGYEQYF	TGTGCCAGCAGTGAAGCGCTGTGGCAGGGCTACGAGCAGTACTTC
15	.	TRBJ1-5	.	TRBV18	CASSPNTHSNQPQHF	TGTGCCAGCTCACCAAATACACATAGCAATCAGCCCCAGCATTTT
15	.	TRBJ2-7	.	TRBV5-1	CASSPTGFYDYEQYF	TGCGCCAGCAGCCCAACAGGGTTTTACGACTACGAGCAGTACTTC